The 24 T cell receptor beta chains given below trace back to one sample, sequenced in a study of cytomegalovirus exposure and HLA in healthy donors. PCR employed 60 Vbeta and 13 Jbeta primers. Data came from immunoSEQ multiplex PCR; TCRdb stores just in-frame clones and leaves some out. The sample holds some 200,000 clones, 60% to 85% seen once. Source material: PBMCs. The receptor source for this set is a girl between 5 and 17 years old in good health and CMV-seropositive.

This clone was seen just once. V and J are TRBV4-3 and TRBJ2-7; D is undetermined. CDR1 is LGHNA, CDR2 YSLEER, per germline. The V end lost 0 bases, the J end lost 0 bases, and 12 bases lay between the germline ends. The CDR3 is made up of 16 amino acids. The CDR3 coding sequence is TGCGCCAGCAGCCAAGATCGTAGGAGTAGCTCCTACGAGCAGTACTTC. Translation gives CASSQDRRSSSYEQYF.

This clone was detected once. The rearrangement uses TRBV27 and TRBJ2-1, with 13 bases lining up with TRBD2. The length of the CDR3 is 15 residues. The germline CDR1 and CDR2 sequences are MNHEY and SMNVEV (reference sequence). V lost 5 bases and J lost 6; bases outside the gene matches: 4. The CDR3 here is CASSPGTSGINEQFF. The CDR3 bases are TGTGCCAGCAGTCCCGGGACTAGCGGGATCAATGAGCAGTTCTTC.

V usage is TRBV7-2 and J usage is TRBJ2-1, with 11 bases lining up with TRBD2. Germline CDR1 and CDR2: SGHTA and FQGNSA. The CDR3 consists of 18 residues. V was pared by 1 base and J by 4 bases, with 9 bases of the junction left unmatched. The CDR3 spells CASSLVGVLAGGYNEQFF. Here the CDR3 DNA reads TGTGCCAGCAGCTTAGTAGGGGTCCTAGCGGGGGGTTACAATGAGCAGTTCTTC.

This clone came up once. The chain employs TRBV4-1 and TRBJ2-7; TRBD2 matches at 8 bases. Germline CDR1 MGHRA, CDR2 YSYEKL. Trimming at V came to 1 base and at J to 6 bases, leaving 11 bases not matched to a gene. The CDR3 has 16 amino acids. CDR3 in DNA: TGCGCCAGCAGCCAAGTCGAGGGGCTAGCGGGCGCCGAGCAGTACTTC. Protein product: CASSQVEGLAGAEQYF.

CDR3 region: CASSRDRVGQPQHF. CDR3 nucleotides: TGTGCCAGCTCACGTGACAGGGTCGGACAGCCCCAGCATTTT. The chain has TRBV18 and TRBJ1-5, with 7 nucleotides matching TRBD1. J was trimmed by 7 bases and V by 4 bases; bases with no gene match: 7. This CDR3 is built from 14 residues. Germline V gives CDR1 KGHSH, CDR2 LQKENI.

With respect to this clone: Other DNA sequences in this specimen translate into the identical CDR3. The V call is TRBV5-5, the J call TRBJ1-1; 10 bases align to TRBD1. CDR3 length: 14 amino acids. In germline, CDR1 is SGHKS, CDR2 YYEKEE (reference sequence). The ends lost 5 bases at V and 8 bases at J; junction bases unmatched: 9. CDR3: CASRQGQGKAEAFF. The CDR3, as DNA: TGTGCCAGCAGGCAGGGACAGGGGAAGGCAGAAGCTTTCTTT.

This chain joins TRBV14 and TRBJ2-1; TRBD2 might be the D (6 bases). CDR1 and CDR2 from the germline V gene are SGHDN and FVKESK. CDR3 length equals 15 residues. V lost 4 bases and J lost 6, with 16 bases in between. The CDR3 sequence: CASSPGLKSGNEQFF. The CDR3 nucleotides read TGTGCCAGCAGCCCCGGACTAAAATCGGGCAATGAGCAGTTCTTC.

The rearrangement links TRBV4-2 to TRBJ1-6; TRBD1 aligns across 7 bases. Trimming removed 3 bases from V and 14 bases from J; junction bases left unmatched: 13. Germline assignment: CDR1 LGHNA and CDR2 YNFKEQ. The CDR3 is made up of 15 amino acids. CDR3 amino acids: CASSQGEQGLPALHF. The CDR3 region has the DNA TGTGCCAGCAGCCAGGGGGAACAGGGGCTTCCAGCCCTCCACTTT.

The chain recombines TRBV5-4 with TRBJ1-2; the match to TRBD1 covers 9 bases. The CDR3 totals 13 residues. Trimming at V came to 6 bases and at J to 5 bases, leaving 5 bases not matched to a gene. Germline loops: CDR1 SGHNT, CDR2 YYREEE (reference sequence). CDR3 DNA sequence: TGTGCCAGCACCGGGACAGGGTCATATGGCTACACCTTC. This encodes CASTGTGSYGYTF.

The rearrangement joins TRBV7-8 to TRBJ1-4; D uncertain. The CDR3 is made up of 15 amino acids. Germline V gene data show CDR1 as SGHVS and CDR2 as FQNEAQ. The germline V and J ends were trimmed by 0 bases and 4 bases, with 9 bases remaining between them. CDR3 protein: CASSLAPGYNEKLFF. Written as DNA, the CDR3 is TGTGCCAGCAGCTTAGCGCCCGGGTATAATGAAAAACTGTTTTTT. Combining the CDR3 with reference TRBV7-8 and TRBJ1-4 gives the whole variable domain GAGVSQSPRYKVAKRGQDVALRCDPISGHVSLFWYQQALGQGPEFLTYFQNEAQLDKSGLPSDRFFAERPEGSVSTLKIQRTQQEDSAVYLCASSLAPGYNEKLFFGSGTQLSVL.

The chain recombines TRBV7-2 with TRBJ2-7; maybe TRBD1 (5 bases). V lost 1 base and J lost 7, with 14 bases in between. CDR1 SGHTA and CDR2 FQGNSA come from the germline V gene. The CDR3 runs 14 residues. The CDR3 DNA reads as TGTGCCAGCAGCTTAGGGGGCCCCTCCCGGGAGCAGTACTTC. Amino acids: CASSLGGPSREQYF.

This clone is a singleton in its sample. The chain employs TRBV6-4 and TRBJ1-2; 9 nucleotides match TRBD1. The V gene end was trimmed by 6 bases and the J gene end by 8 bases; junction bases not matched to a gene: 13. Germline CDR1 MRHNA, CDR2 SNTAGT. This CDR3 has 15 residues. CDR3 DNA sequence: TGTGCCAGCAGGTACCCGGGACAGGGAGAGGGGGGCTACACCTTC. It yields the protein CASRYPGQGEGGYTF.

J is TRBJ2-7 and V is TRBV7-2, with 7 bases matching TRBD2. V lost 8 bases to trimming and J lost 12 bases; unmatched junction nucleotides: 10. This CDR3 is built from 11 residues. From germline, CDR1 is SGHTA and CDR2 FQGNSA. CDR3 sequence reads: CASGDSSGAYF. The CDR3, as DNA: TGTGCCAGCGGGGATTCTAGCGGCGCGTACTTC.

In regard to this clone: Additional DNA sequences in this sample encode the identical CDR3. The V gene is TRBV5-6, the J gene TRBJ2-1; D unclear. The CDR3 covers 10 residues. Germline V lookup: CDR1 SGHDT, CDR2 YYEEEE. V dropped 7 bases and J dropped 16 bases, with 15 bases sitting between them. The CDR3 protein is CASGTLVFFF. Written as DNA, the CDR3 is TGTGCCAGCGGCACCCTCGTCTTCTTCTTC.

CDR3 in amino acids: CASSFVAGATTDTQYF. The CDR3 DNA follows: TGTGCCAGCAGCTTCGTAGCGGGGGCCACCACAGATACGCAGTATTTT. V is TRBV7-2 and J is TRBJ2-3, with TRBD2 identical over 9 bases. V lost 3 bases to trimming and J lost 2 bases; unmatched junction nucleotides: 6. In germline, CDR1 is SGHTA, CDR2 FQGNSA. The CDR3 length is 16 residues. Based on the CDR3 plus reference TRBV7-2 and TRBJ2-3, the full variable domain is GAGVSQSPSNKVTEKGKDVELRCDPISGHTALYWYRQSLGQGLEFLIYFQGNSAPDKSGLPSDRFSAERTGGSVSTLTIQRTQQEDSAVYLCASSFVAGATTDTQYFGPGTRLTVL.

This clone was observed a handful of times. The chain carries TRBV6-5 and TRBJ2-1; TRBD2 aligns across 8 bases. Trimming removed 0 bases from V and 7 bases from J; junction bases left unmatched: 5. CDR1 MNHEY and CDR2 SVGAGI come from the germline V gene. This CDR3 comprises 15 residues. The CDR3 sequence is CASSYSGLGANEQFF. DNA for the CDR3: TGTGCCAGCAGTTACTCGGGACTAGGGGCAAATGAGCAGTTCTTC.

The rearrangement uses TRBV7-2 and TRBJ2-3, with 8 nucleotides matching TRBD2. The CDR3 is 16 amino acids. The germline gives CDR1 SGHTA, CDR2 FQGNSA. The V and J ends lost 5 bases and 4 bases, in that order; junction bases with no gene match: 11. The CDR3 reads CASSPSRGGWADTQYF. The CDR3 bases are TGTGCCAGCAGCCCTTCCCGGGGGGGTTGGGCAGATACGCAGTATTTT.

CDR3 amino acids: CASSLARGDTQYF. The CDR3 DNA is TGCGCCAGCAGCTTGGCTAGGGGAGATACGCAGTATTTT. V is TRBV5-1 and J is TRBJ2-3; tentative D call: TRBD1 (5 bases). This CDR3 region has 13 residues. V lost 0 bases, J lost 5 bases, and 7 bases lay in between. CDR1 and CDR2 (germline): SGHRS, YFSETQ.

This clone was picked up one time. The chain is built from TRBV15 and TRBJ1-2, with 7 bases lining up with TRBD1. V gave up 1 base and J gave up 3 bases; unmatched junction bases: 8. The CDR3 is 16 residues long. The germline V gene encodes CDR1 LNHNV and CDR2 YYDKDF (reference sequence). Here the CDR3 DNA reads TGTGCCACCAGCAGAGGCTTGAGAACAGGGGACTATGGCTACACCTTC. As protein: CATSRGLRTGDYGYTF.

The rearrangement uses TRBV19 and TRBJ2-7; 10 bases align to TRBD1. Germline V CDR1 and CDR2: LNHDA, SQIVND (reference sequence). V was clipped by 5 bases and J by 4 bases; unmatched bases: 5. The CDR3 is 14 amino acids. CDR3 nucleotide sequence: TGTGCCAGTAGTCGGGACAGGGGAAATTACGAGCAGTACTTC. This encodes CASSRDRGNYEQYF. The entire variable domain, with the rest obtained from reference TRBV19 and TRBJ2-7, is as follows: DGGITQSPKYLFRKEGQNVTLSCEQNLNHDAMYWYRQDPGQGLRLIYYSQIVNDFQKGDIAEGYSVSREKKESFPLTVTSAQKNPTAFYLCASSRDRGNYEQYFGPGTRLTVT.

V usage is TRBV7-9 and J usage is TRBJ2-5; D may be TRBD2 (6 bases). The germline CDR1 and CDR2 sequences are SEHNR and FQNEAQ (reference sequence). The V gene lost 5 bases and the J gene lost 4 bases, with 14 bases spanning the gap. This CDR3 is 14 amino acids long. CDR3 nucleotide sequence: TGTGCCAGCAGCCCCGCCCGGGGGAGAGAGACCCAGTACTTC. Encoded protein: CASSPARGRETQYF.

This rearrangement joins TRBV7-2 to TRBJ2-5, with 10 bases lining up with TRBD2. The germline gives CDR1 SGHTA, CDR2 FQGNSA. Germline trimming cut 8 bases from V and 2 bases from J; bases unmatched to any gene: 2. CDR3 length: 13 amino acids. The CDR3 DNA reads TGTGCCAGCCGAGCGGGGGGGCAAGAGACCCAGTACTTC. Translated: CASRAGGQETQYF.

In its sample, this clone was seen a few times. Here the CDR3 reads CASSQESHPTYEQYF. The DNA of the CDR3 is TGTGCCAGCAGCCAAGAGTCTCACCCTACCTACGAGCAGTACTTC. The rearrangement joins TRBV14 to TRBJ2-7; D unresolved. Trimming removed 0 bases at V and 2 bases at J, with 11 bases between. CDR3 length: 15 residues. Germline V CDR1 and CDR2: SGHDN, FVKESK.

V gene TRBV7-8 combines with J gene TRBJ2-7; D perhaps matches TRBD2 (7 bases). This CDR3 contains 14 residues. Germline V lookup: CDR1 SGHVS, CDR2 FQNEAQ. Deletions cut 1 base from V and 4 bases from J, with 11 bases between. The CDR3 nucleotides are TGTGCCAGCAGCTTAGAGGCGGGGGCGTACGAGCAGTACTTC. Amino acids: CASSLEAGAYEQYF. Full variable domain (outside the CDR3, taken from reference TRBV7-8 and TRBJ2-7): GAGVSQSPRYKVAKRGQDVALRCDPISGHVSLFWYQQALGQGPEFLTYFQNEAQLDKSGLPSDRFFAERPEGSVSTLKIQRTQQEDSAVYLCASSLEAGAYEQYFGPGTRLTVT.